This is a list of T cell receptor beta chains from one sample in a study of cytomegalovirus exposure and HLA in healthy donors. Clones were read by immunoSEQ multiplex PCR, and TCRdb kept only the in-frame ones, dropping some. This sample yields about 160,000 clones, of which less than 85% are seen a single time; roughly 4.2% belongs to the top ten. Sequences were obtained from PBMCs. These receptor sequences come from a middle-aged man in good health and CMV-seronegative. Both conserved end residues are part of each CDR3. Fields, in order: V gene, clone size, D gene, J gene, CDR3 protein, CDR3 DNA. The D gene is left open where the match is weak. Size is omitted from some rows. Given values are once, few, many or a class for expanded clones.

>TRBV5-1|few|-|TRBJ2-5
CASSQSQETQYF
TGCGCCAGCAGCCAATCCCAAGAGACCCAGTACTTC
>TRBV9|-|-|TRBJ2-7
CASSAQVTNLEQYF
TGTGCCAGCAGCGCACAGGTTACGAATTTAGAGCAGTACTTC
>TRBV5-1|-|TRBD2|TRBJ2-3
CASSLALLAGRTDTQYF
TGCGCCAGCAGCTTGGCCCTACTAGCGGGGCGCACAGATACGCAGTATTTT
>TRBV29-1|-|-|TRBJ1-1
CSVTRVAEAFF
TGCAGCGTCACGCGGGTAGCTGAAGCTTTCTTT
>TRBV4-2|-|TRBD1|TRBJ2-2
CASSAGTANTGELFF
TGTGCCAGCAGCGCCGGGACAGCGAACACCGGGGAGCTGTTTTTT
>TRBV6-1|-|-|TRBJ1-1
CASSEEQFSPEAFF
TGTGCCAGCAGTGAAGAACAGTTCAGCCCTGAAGCTTTCTTT
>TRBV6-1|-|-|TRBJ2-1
CASSGDGHSEQFF
TGTGCCAGCAGTGGAGACGGACATTCGGAGCAGTTCTTC
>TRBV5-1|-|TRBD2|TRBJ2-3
CASTLLAGGPPFTDTQYF
TGCGCCAGCACCTTACTAGCGGGGGGGCCCCCATTCACAGATACGCAGTATTTT
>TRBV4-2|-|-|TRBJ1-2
CASSQDVRAVNYGYTF
TGTGCCAGCAGCCAAGATGTCAGGGCGGTTAACTATGGCTACACCTTC
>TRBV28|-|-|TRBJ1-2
CAGESRGYGYTF
TGTGCCGGGGAGTCGCGGGGATATGGCTACACCTTC
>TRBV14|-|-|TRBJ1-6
CASSQGQVYSPLHF
TGTGCCAGCAGCCAAGGACAGGTGTATTCACCCCTCCACTTT
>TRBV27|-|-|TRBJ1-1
CASGFVRGKGTEAFF
TGTGCCAGCGGGTTCGTTCGAGGGAAGGGCACTGAAGCTTTCTTT
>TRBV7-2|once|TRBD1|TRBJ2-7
CASSSGQLRYF
TGTGCCAGCAGCTCGGGACAGCTTCGGTACTTC
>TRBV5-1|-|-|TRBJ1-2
CASSLPPNYGYTF
TGCGCCAGCAGCTTGCCCCCAAACTATGGCTACACCTTC
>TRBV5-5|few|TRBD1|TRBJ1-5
CASSLQGAGQPQHF
TGTGCCAGCAGCCTTCAGGGGGCGGGTCAGCCCCAGCATTTT
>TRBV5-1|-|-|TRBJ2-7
CASSLDWTAYEQYF
TGCGCCAGCAGCTTGGATTGGACAGCCTACGAGCAGTACTTC
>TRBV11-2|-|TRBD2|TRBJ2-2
CASSWGGGGTGELFF
TGTGCCAGCAGCTGGGGCGGGGGTGGCACCGGGGAGCTGTTTTTT